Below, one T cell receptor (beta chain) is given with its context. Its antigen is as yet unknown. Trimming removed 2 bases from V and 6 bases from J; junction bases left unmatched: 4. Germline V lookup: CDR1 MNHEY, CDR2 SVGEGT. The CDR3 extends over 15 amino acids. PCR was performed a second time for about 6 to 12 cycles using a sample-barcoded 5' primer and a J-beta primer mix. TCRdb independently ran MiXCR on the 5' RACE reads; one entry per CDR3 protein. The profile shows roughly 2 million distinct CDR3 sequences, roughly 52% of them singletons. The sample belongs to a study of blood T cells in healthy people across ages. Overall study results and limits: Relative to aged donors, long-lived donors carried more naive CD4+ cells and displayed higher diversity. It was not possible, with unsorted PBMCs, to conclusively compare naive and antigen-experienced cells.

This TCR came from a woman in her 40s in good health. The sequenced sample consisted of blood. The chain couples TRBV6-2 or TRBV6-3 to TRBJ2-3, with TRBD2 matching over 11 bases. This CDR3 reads CASSYGSGGADTQYF. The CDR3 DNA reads TGTGCCAGCAGTTACGGTAGCGGGGGGGCCGATACGCAGTATTTT.